This TCR beta chain was recorded in a study of molecular identifiers for immune sequencing clone quantification. For the study at large: The replicate experiment used RNA from about 21,000 or 97,000 naive CD8 cells. This RNA was split into five aliquots, and four of them were sequenced.

This CDR3 comprises 15 residues. The germline CDR1 and CDR2 sequences are DFQATT and SNEGSKA (reference sequence). TCRdb recomputed calls from the PCR reads with MiXCR, one row per CDR3 protein. Here the sample spans approximately 630,000 distinct CDR3 sequences, approximately 24% being singletons. Sorted cell numbers of about 17,000 to 1,000,000, with 10%, 30% or 50% RNA, served as input for naive CD8 libraries. A CD8+CD4-CCR7+CD45RA+ phenotype served as the sorting definition for naive CD8 T cells. This clonotype showed up just a few times. Antigen unknown. A read error may account for a junction end that differs from germline. General observations from the study: The sizes of highly expanded clones could be underestimated when identical TCR molecules share a barcode.

Material for sequencing was naive CD8+ T cells from blood, with Jurkat cell RNA spiked in. This sample's subset: FACS-sorted CD8+CD4-CCR7+CD45RA+ naive T cells. V usage is TRBV20-1 and J usage is TRBJ2-7; TRBD2 matches 7 bases. The source of this sequence is a human donor in good health. Some libraries in this study had Jurkat cell RNA spiked in. The CDR3 region is CSGRDGGVGSYEQYF. In nucleotides, the CDR3 is TGCAGTGGTAGAGATGGGGGGGTAGGTTCCTACGAGCAGTACTTC.